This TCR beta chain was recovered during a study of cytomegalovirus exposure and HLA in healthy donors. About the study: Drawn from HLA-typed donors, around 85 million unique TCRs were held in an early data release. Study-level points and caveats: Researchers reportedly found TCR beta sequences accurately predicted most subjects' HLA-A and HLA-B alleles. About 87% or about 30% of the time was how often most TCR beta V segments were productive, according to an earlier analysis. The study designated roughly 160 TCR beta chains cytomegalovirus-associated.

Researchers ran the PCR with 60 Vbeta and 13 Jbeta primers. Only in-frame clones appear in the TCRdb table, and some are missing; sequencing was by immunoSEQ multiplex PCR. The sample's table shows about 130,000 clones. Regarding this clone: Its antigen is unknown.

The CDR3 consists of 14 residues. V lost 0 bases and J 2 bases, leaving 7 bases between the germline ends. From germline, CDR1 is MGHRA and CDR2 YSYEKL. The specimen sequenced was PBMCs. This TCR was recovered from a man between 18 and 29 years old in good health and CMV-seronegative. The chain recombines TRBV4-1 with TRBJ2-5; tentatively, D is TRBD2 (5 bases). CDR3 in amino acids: CASSQETGQETQYF. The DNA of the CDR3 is TGCGCCAGCAGCCAAGAGACGGGACAAGAGACCCAGTACTTC.